The T cell receptor beta chain described here comes from a study of cytomegalovirus exposure and HLA in healthy donors. Study results and caveats: The TCR clusters that emerged in the first cohort tended, a later analysis found, to co-occur in the 120 or so validation repertoires. For cytomegalovirus status, the classifier reportedly gave diagnoses with high specificity and sensitivity. Most TCRs appeared rarely, but some public TCRs recurred in many donors.

Concerning this clone itself: Its antigen is as yet unknown.

It was the roughly 130-subject validation cohort, separate from the approximately 670-subject first cohort, to which the donors belonged. Germline V gene lookup returns CDR1 KGHSH and CDR2 LQKENI. This CDR3 is built from 14 residues. V was cut by 6 bases and J by 11 bases, with 20 bases left in between. Repertoires were generated with immunoSEQ multiplex PCR, while TCRdb's copy carries only in-frame clones and drops some. The repertoire consists of 60,000 to 80,000 clones, with 94% occurring once and the leading ten covering roughly 3.2%. The sequenced sample consisted of PBMCs. The chain recombines TRBV18 with TRBJ1-5; a possible D gene is TRBD1 (5 bases). The source is a woman younger than 30 in good health and CMV-seropositive. This chain's CDR3 is CASSTGRGLMTQHF. Written as DNA, the CDR3 is TGTGCCAGCTCGACGGGACGGGGGTTGATGACCCAGCATTTT.